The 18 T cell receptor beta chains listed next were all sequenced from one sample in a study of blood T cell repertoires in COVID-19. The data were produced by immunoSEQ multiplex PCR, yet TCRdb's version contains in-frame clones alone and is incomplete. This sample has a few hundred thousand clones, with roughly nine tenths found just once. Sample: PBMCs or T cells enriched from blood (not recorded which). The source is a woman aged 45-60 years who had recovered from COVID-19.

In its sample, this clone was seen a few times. The CDR3: CSGREGYGYTF. CDR3 DNA: TGCAGTGGCCGGGAGGGATATGGCTACACCTTC. The chain links TRBV20-1 to TRBJ1-2; no clear D. Germline-derived CDR1 and CDR2 are DFQATT and SNEGSKA (reference sequence). The V and J ends lost 7 bases and 5 bases respectively, with 11 bases between them. The CDR3 sequence is 11 residues long.

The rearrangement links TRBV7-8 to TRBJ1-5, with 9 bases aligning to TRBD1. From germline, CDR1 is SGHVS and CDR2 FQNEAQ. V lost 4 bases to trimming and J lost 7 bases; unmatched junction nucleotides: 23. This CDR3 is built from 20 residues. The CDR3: CASSSLNRDREVISRQPQHF. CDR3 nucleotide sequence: TGTGCCAGCAGCTCCCTCAACCGGGACAGGGAGGTTATAAGCCGGCAGCCCCAGCATTTT.

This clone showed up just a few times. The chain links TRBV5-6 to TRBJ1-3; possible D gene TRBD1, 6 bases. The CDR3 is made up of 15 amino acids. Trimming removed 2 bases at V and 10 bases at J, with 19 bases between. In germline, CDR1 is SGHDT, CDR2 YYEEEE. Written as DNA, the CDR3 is TGTGCCAGCAGCTTCGTAGGTGGGGGCAGTGGGACCATATATTTT. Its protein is CASSFVGGGSGTIYF.

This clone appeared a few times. The CDR3 region is CASSPPGRGSYEQYF. The CDR3 DNA follows: TGTGCCAGCTCACCACCCGGCCGCGGGAGCTACGAGCAGTACTTC. V is TRBV18 and J is TRBJ2-7; 7 bases match TRBD2. Germline V lookup: CDR1 KGHSH, CDR2 LQKENI. The J segment lost 3 bases and the V segment lost 0 bases, leaving 5 bases of the junction unmatched. This CDR3 comprises 15 residues.

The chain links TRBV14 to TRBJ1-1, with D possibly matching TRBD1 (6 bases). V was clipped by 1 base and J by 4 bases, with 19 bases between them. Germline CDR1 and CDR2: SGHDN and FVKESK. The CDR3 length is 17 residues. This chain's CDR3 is CASSQAQGAGVGTEAFF. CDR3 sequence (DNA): TGTGCCAGCAGCCAAGCACAAGGGGCAGGGGTGGGCACTGAAGCTTTCTTT.

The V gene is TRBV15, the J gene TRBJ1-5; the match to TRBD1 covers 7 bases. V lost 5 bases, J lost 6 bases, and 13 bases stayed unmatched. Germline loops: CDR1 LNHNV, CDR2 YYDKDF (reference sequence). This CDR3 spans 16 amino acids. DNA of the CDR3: TGTGCCACCAGCCGATCCTTTGACAGGGTGTCTCAGCCCCAGCATTTT. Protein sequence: CATSRSFDRVSQPQHF.

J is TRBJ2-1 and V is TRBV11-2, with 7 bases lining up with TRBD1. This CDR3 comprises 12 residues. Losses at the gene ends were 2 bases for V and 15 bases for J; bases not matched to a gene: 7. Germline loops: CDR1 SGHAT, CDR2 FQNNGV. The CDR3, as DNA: TGTGCCAGCAGCTTATCGACGGGACAGCCGTTCTTC. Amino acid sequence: CASSLSTGQPFF.

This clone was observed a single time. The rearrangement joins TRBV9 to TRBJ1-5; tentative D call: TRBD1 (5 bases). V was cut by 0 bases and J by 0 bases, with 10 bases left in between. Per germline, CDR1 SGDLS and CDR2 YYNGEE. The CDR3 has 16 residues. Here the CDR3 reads CASSVARGYSNQPQHF. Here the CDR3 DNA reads TGTGCCAGCAGCGTAGCAAGGGGCTATAGCAATCAGCCCCAGCATTTT.

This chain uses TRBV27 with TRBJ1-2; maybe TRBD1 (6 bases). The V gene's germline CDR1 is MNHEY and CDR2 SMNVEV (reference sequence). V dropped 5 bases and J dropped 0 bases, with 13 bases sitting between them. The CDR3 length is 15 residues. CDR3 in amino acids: CASSPQGLANYGYTF. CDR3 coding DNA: TGTGCCAGCAGTCCCCAGGGGTTGGCTAACTATGGCTACACCTTC.

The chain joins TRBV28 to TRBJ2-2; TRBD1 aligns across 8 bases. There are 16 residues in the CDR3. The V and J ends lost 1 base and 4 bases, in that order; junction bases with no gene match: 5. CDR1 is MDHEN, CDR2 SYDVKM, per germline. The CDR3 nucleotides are TGTGCCAGCAGTTTATATGGACAGGGATCCACCGGGGAGCTGTTTTTT. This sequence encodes CASSLYGQGSTGELFF.

CDR3 sequence: CATKRGVGGGRSETQYF. CDR3 bases: TGTGCCACTAAAAGAGGGGTGGGGGGAGGACGATCGGAGACCCAGTACTTC. The rearrangement joins TRBV27 to TRBJ2-5, with D perhaps TRBD2 (6 bases). The CDR3 has 17 amino acids. Trimming pared 10 bases from V and 5 bases from J, leaving 29 bases between. CDR1 MNHEY and CDR2 SMNVEV come from the germline V gene (reference sequence).

CDR3 sequence: CASQGEEGGNTIYF. The CDR3 bases are TGTGCCAGTCAGGGCGAGGAAGGTGGAAACACCATATATTTT. The rearrangement links TRBV21-1 to TRBJ1-3; TRBD1 was called by the table and not checked on the DNA. TRBV21-1 is recorded as a pseudogene. The CDR3 consists of 14 residues.

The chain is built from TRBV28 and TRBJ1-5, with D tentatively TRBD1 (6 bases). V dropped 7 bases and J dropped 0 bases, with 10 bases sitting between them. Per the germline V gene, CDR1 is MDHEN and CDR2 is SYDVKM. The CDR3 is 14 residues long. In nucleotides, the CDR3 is TGTGCCAGCATTACAGGGAATAGCAATCAGCCCCAGCATTTT. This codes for CASITGNSNQPQHF.

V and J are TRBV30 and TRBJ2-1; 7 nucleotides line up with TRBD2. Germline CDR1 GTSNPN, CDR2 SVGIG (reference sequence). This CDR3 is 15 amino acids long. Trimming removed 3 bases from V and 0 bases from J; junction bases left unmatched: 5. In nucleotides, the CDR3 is TGTGCCTGGAGGGTGGGGGGGAGCTCCTACAATGAGCAGTTCTTC. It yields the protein CAWRVGGSSYNEQFF. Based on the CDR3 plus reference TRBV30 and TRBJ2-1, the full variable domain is SQTIHQWPATLVQPVGSPLSLECTVEGTSNPNLYWYRQAAGRGLQLLFYSVGIGQISSEVPQNLSASRPQDRQFILSSKKLLLSDSGFYLCAWRVGGSSYNEQFFGPGTRLTVL.

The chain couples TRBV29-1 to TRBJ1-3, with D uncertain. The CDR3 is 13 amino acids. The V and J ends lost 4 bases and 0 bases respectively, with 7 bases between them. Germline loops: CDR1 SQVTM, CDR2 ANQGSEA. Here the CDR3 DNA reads TGCAGCGTTGTCGGCGGCTCTGGAAACACCATATATTTT. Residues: CSVVGGSGNTIYF.

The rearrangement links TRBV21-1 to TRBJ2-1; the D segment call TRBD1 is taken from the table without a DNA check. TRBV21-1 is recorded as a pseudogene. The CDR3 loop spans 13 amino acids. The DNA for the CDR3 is TGTGCCAGCAGCAAAGGGCCAGGTCATGAGCAGTTCTTC. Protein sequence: CASSKGPGHEQFF.

In nucleotides, the CDR3 is TGTGCCAGCAGGTCGGACAGGGGAGGTGGCTACACCTTC. Translating it yields CASRSDRGGGYTF. The rearrangement links TRBV6-5 to TRBJ1-2, with TRBD1 identical over 9 bases. CDR3 size: 13 residues. CDR1 is MNHEY and CDR2 is SVGAGI in the germline V gene. V lost 6 bases to trimming and J lost 7 bases; unmatched junction nucleotides: 6.

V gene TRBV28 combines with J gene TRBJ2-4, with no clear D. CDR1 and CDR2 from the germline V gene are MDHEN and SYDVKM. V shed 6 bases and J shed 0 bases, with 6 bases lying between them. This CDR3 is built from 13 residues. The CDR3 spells CASRLLAKNIQYF. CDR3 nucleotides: TGTGCCAGCAGATTACTAGCCAAAAACATTCAGTACTTC.